The subject of this entry is one T cell receptor beta chain. The sample belongs to a study of technical replicates of blood from several donors. Profiling relied on immunoSEQ multiplex PCR, and the TCRdb table lists in-frame clones only, not all of them. The sample lists 75,000 to 95,000 clones, 94% occurring once. The CDR3 has 14 amino acids. Trimming stripped 3 bases from V and 4 bases from J, with 9 bases between. The germline CDR1 and CDR2 sequences are SNHLY and FYNNEI. The chain combines TRBV2 with TRBJ2-2; D is perhaps TRBD1 (6 bases). The specimen sequenced was T cells isolated from PBMCs. This clonotype originated in a human donor in good health. The CDR3 sequence: CASSDGQLTGELFF. The CDR3 nucleotides are TGTGCCAGCAGTGATGGACAGCTCACCGGGGAGCTGTTTTTT.